This T cell receptor (beta chain) is drawn from a study of blood T cell repertoires in COVID-19. On the study more broadly: From T cells, B-cell-depleted T cells, or PBMCs came the material, which was cDNA or gDNA.

Participants came from fewer than 25 US areas, aged about 18 to 95 years. Profiling relied on immunoSEQ multiplex PCR, and the TCRdb table lists in-frame clones only, not all of them. The table includes about 470,000 clones, approximately 90% detected once. This CDR3 has 16 amino acids. The germline V gene has CDR1 MNHEY and CDR2 SMNVEV (reference sequence). V was pared by 6 bases and J by 4 bases, with 14 bases of the junction left unmatched. The V and J genes are TRBV27 and TRBJ1-2; 7 bases line up with TRBD1. This TCR derives from a woman aged 18-30 years who had recovered from COVID-19. Sequencing input: PBMCs or T cells enriched from blood (not recorded which). The CDR3 here is CASRLKTGVGAYGYTF. In DNA, the CDR3 is TGTGCCAGCAGGCTAAAAACAGGGGTTGGGGCCTATGGCTACACCTTC.